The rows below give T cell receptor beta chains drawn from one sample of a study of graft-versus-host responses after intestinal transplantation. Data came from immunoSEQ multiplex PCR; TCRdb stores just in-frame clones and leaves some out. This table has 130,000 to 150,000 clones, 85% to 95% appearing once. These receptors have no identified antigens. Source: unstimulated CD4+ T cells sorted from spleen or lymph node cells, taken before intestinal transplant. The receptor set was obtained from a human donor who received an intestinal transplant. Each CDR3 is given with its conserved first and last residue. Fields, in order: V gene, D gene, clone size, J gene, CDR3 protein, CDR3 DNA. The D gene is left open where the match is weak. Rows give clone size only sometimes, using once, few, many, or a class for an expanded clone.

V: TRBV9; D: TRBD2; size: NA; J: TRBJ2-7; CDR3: CASSVGPAGGREQYF; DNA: TGTGCCAGCAGCGTAGGGCCAGCGGGAGGGCGGGAGCAGTACTTC
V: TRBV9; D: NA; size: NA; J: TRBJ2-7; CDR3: CASSEQYF; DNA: TGTGCCAGCAGCGAGCAGTACTTC
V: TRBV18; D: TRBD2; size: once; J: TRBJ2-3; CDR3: CASSPSGGADTQYF; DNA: TGTGCCAGCTCACCCTCGGGAGGGGCAGATACGCAGTATTTT
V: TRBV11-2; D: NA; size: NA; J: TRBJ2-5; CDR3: CASSFLPNQGKYF; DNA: TGTGCCAGCAGCTTTCTGCCTAATCAGGGAAAGTACTTC
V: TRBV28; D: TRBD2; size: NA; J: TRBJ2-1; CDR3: CASSPGRGGNNEQFF; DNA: TGTGCCAGCAGCCCCGGGAGGGGTGGCAACAATGAGCAGTTCTTC
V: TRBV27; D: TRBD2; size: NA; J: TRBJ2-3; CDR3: CASSPVAGGPSTDTQYF; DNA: TGTGCCAGCAGTCCTGTAGCGGGAGGGCCCAGCACAGATACGCAGTATTTT
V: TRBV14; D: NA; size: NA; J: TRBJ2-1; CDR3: CASSQGWGRGVNEQFF; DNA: TGTGCCAGCAGCCAAGGTTGGGGCAGGGGGGTCAATGAGCAGTTCTTC
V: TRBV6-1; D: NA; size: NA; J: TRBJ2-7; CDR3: CASSQVTGQYYEQYF; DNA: TGTGCCAGCAGTCAAGTTACTGGACAGTACTACGAGCAGTACTTC
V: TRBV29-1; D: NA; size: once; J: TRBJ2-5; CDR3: CSPTGFETQYF; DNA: TGCAGCCCCACAGGGTTCGAGACCCAGTACTTC
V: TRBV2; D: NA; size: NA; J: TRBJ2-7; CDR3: CASSDREQYF; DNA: TGTGCCAGCAGCGACAGGGAGCAGTACTTC
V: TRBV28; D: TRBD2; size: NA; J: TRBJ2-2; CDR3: CASRMAGELTGELFF; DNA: TGTGCCAGCCGCATGGCGGGGGAGTTGACCGGGGAGCTGTTTTTT
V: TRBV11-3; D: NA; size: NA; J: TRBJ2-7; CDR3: CASSQVRDPILHEQYF; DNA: TGTGCCAGCAGCCAGGTCCGGGACCCTATTCTCCACGAGCAGTACTTC
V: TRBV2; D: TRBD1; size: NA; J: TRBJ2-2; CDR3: CASTPDRLNTGELFF; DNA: TGTGCCAGCACCCCGGACAGGCTGAACACCGGGGAGCTGTTTTTT
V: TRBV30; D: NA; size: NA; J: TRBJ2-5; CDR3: CAWSVPWDDGKTQYF; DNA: TGTGCCTGGAGTGTACCGTGGGATGATGGGAAGACCCAGTACTTC
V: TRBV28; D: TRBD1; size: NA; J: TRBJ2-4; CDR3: CASSWGQDIQYF; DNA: TGTGCCAGCAGTTGGGGACAGGACATTCAGTACTTC
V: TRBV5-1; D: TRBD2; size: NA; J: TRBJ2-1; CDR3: CASSPASTSGRVHKFF; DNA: TGCGCCAGCAGCCCTGCTTCTACTAGCGGGAGGGTCCACAAGTTCTTC
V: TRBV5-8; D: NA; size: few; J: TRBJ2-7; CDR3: CASSFRTVSNEQYF; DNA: TGTGCCAGCAGCTTCAGGACAGTGAGCAACGAGCAGTACTTC
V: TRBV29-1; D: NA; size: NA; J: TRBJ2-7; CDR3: CSVAPRFSYEQYF; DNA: TGCAGCGTTGCCCCTAGATTTTCCTACGAGCAGTACTTC
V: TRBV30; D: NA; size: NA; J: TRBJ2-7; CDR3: CAWRGRARDTRYEQYF; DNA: TGTGCCTGGAGGGGGCGCGCTCGGGACACCCGCTACGAGCAGTACTTC
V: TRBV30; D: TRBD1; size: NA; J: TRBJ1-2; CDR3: CAWIRGAYGYTF; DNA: TGTGCCTGGATCAGGGGGGCCTATGGCTACACCTTC
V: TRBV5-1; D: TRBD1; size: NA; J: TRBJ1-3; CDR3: CASSLTGGRVDTIYF; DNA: TGCGCCAGCAGCCTGACAGGGGGCAGAGTTGACACCATATATTTT
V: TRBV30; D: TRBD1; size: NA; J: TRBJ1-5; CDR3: CAWSTGGNQPQHF; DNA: TGTGCCTGGTCGACAGGGGGCAATCAGCCCCAGCATTTT